This TCR beta chain comes out of a study of Graves' ophthalmopathy and Graves' hyperthyroidism. Study-level information: There was a collection of peripheral blood at initial diagnosis, before any treatment.

Trimming removed 2 bases from V and 6 bases from J; junction bases left unmatched: 7. The CDR3 is 15 amino acids. Germline CDR1 is SGHTA and CDR2 is FQGNSA. This clonotype appeared many times. Its antigen is undetermined. RNA transcripts were the source from which TCR beta CDR3 regions were amplified. RT-PCR with HTBI primers came first, then second-round multiplex PCR. TCRdb itself ran the multiplex PCR reads through MiXCR, one entry per CDR3 protein. The data hold fewer than 600,000 distinct CDR3 sequences, with 13% to 15% observed a single time. Study observations and caveats: Blood samples also showed most expanded thyroid clonotypes exceeding 0.001 frequency. Researchers report that a 13-signature model separated ophthalmopathy from stable hyperthyroidism, posting 85% to 90% sensitivity and around 80% specificity.

The source is a woman in her thirties with Graves' ophthalmopathy. Sequencing input: blood. This chain uses TRBV7-2 with TRBJ2-7, with TRBD2 identical over 10 bases. The CDR3 DNA sequence: TGTGCCAGCAGCTTATCTAGCGGGAGTTTGGGCGAGCAGTACTTC. It specifies CASSLSSGSLGEQYF.